The 25 T cell receptor beta chains below come from one sample, sequenced in a study of control samples from healthy donors and cancer patients. Some clones are missing from TCRdb's copy, which holds only in-frame ones; the method was immunoSEQ multiplex PCR. The sample holds around 82,000 clones, approximately 89% seen once. Input material: blood. The receptor source for this set is a man aged 50 to 60 in good health.

The rearrangement uses TRBV19 and TRBJ2-3; D remains unclear. The germline V and J ends were trimmed by 0 bases and 9 bases, with 13 bases remaining between them. This CDR3 has 14 amino acids. Germline V gene data show CDR1 as LNHDA and CDR2 as SQIVND (reference sequence). CDR3 sequence: CASSIEGFGKTQYF. The CDR3, as DNA: TGTGCCAGTAGTATAGAAGGCTTTGGGAAGACGCAGTATTTT.

The chain has TRBV7-2 and TRBJ1-2; 9 nucleotides line up with TRBD1. This CDR3 region has 14 residues. Per the germline V gene, CDR1 is SGHTA and CDR2 is FQGNSA. The trim removed 3 bases at V and 7 bases at J, leaving 6 bases unmatched. The CDR3 sequence is CASSLTGGPTGYTF. The CDR3 DNA reads as TGTGCCAGCAGCTTGACAGGGGGTCCGACTGGCTACACCTTC. The variable domain in full, with the rest retrieved from reference TRBV7-2 and TRBJ1-2, is GAGVSQSPSNKVTEKGKDVELRCDPISGHTALYWYRQSLGQGLEFLIYFQGNSAPDKSGLPSDRFSAERTGGSVSTLTIQRTQQEDSAVYLCASSLTGGPTGYTFGSGTRLTVV.

In its sample, this clone was seen once. The chain uses TRBV7-9 and TRBJ1-1, with TRBD1 as a possible D gene (5 bases). Germline V gene lookup returns CDR1 SEHNR and CDR2 FQNEAQ (reference sequence). CDR3 size: 12 residues. The germline V and J ends were trimmed by 5 bases and 4 bases, with 8 bases remaining between them. The CDR3 protein is CASSPTVTEAFF. In DNA, the CDR3 is TGTGCCAGCAGCCCGACAGTCACTGAAGCTTTCTTT.

The chain couples TRBV24-1 to TRBJ2-3, with 7 bases that match TRBD2. The V segment lost 0 bases and the J segment 4 bases; nucleotides outside the gene matches: 0. The CDR3 is 14 amino acids. Germline V gene sequence: CDR1 KGHDR, CDR2 SFDVKD. CDR3 protein: CATSDLGLADTQYF. CDR3 nucleotides: TGTGCCACCAGTGATTTGGGACTAGCAGATACGCAGTATTTT.

The chain recombines TRBV7-9 with TRBJ1-1, with a possible D match to TRBD1 (6 bases). Germline V gives CDR1 SEHNR, CDR2 FQNEAQ (reference sequence). Trimming left V 1 base short and J 1 base short, with 10 bases between. This CDR3 has 15 amino acids. The CDR3 spells CASSLGGRGNTEAFF. The DNA of the CDR3 is TGTGCCAGCAGCTTAGGGGGCAGGGGGAACACTGAAGCTTTCTTT.

The CDR3 sequence: CASSADGGGYNEQFF. The CDR3 DNA is TGTGCCAGCAGCGCGGACGGGGGAGGGTACAATGAGCAGTTCTTC. This chain connects TRBV9 to TRBJ2-1; 7 bases match TRBD2. This CDR3 region has 15 residues. Trimming took 3 bases from V and 4 from J; bases not matched to a gene: 7. The germline gives CDR1 SGDLS, CDR2 YYNGEE.

The chain recombines TRBV12-3 or TRBV12-4 with TRBJ1-2; 10 bases are shared with TRBD1. J was trimmed by 8 bases and V by 5 bases; bases with no gene match: 2. This CDR3 region has 12 residues. CDR3 DNA sequence: TGTGCCAGCAGTGGGACAGGGGTCGGCTACACCTTC. Translating it yields CASSGTGVGYTF.

The chain carries TRBV18 and TRBJ2-1, with 7 bases that match TRBD2. The CDR3 is 13 residues long. The trim removed 2 bases at V and 9 bases at J, leaving 4 bases unmatched. Germline V gene data show CDR1 as KGHSH and CDR2 as LQKENI. CDR3 in amino acids: CASSPYGEGEQFF. The CDR3 coding sequence is TGTGCCAGCTCACCATACGGGGAGGGTGAGCAGTTCTTC.

The chain recombines TRBV9 with TRBJ1-4, with TRBD1 matching over 9 bases. The germline V gene has CDR1 SGDLS and CDR2 YYNGEE. The CDR3 consists of 15 residues. V was clipped by 4 bases and J by 10 bases; unmatched bases: 11. CDR3 protein: CASSFSDRGSGKLFF. CDR3 in DNA: TGTGCCAGCAGCTTTAGCGACAGGGGGAGCGGAAAACTGTTTTTT.

V gene TRBV6-4 combines with J gene TRBJ2-1; 7 nucleotides line up with TRBD2. The CDR3 runs 12 residues. Germline lookup yields CDR1 MRHNA and CDR2 SNTAGT. The junction had 4 bases not matched to a gene; V was cut back by 5 bases and J by 9 bases. The CDR3 nucleotides are TGTGCCAGCAGTCCGACGGGGGGTGAGCAGTTCTTC. Translated: CASSPTGGEQFF.

This chain links TRBV7-3 with TRBJ2-3; D is possibly TRBD2 (6 bases). The CDR3 spans 15 residues. CDR1 and CDR2 (germline): SGHTA, FQGTGA. The V gene lost 2 bases and the J gene lost 0 bases, with 9 bases spanning the gap. The CDR3 here is CASSLRAGSTDTQYF. The DNA for the CDR3 is TGTGCCAGCAGCTTACGGGCGGGGAGCACAGATACGCAGTATTTT.

The chain links TRBV20-1 to TRBJ2-1; D is possibly TRBD1 or TRBD2 (5 bases each). Germline V gene data show CDR1 as DFQATT and CDR2 as SNEGSKA (reference sequence). CDR3 length: 13 amino acids. Trimming cost V 3 bases and J 9 bases, with 15 bases left between them. CDR3 sequence reads: CSASWGTSIEQFF. CDR3 nucleotides: TGCAGTGCTAGTTGGGGGACGTCGATTGAGCAGTTCTTC.

The chain links TRBV28 to TRBJ1-6; 8 bases align to TRBD1. With 6 bases clipped from V and 8 bases from J, the junction kept 6 bases outside the gene matches. The germline gives CDR1 MDHEN, CDR2 SYDVKM. The CDR3 covers 14 residues. The CDR3 DNA reads as TGTGCCAGCAGGCCCGGACAGGGCCATTCACCCCTCCACTTT. This gives the protein CASRPGQGHSPLHF.

The CDR3 DNA reads as TGTGCCAGCAGCTTGTTGGGACAGGGGGCAACAGAGACCCAGTACTTC. It translates to CASSLLGQGATETQYF. The V call is TRBV5-5, the J call TRBJ2-5, with 12 bases that match TRBD1. The ends lost 1 base at V and 4 bases at J; junction bases unmatched: 5. The CDR3 contains 16 residues. The germline V gene has CDR1 SGHKS and CDR2 YYEKEE (reference sequence).

This chain links TRBV5-1 with TRBJ1-6, with D perhaps TRBD1 (5 bases). Trimming cost V 2 bases and J 7 bases, with 13 bases left between them. From germline, CDR1 is SGHRS and CDR2 YFSETQ. This CDR3 has 15 amino acids. This CDR3 is CASSFADSRNSPLHF. The CDR3 nucleotides read TGCGCCAGCAGCTTCGCCGACAGTCGGAATTCACCCCTCCACTTT.

The gene calls are TRBV10-3 and TRBJ1-4, with 7 bases aligning to TRBD1. From germline, CDR1 is ENHRY and CDR2 SYGVKD. The CDR3 has 12 residues. V was pared by 6 bases and J by 10 bases, with 5 bases of the junction left unmatched. In DNA, the CDR3 is TGTGCCATCAGCGGGGACAGTGGAAAACTGTTTTTT. Protein product: CAISGDSGKLFF.

The V gene is TRBV5-4, the J gene TRBJ1-1, with D maybe TRBD1 (5 bases). The CDR3 length is 13 residues. Trimming took 4 bases from V and 3 from J, leaving 10 bases between them. Germline V CDR1 and CDR2: SGHNT, YYREEE (reference sequence). The CDR3 protein is CASSQDMYTEAFF. CDR3 in DNA: TGTGCCAGCAGCCAGGACATGTACACTGAAGCTTTCTTT.

This chain connects TRBV18 to TRBJ1-1, with D possibly TRBD1 on 6 matching bases. This CDR3 is built from 16 residues. V lost 3 bases to trimming and J lost 3 bases, with 17 bases between them. CDR1 and CDR2 from the germline V gene are KGHSH and LQKENI. CDR3 sequence (DNA): TGTGCCAGCTCACCCGAGGCGGGGGCTTTTGACACTGAAGCTTTCTTT. It is translated as CASSPEAGAFDTEAFF.

This clone showed up just a few times. The chain employs TRBV6-2 or TRBV6-3 and TRBJ1-2; D not certain. The CDR3 loop spans 15 amino acids. Germline loops: CDR1 MNHEY, CDR2 SVGEGT. The V end lost 4 bases, the J end lost 0 bases, and 12 bases lay between the germline ends. CDR3 in amino acids: CASSSYTTANYGYTF. The CDR3 region has the DNA TGTGCCAGCAGTTCCTACACGACCGCTAACTATGGCTACACCTTC.

V gene TRBV3-1 (or the pseudogene TRBV3-2) combines with J gene TRBJ2-1; no clear D gene. V shed 2 bases and J shed 9 bases, with 14 bases lying between them. Germline assignment: CDR1 LGHDT and CDR2 YNNKEL (reference sequence). The CDR3 runs to 14 residues. DNA of the CDR3: TGTGCCAGCAGCCAAAGTCTACTCCGCTTTGAGCAGTTCTTC. As protein: CASSQSLLRFEQFF.

The V and J genes are TRBV4-3 and TRBJ2-3; D perhaps matches TRBD1 (5 bases). This CDR3 has 17 residues. The germline gives CDR1 LGHNA, CDR2 YSLEER. Trimming stripped 4 bases from V and 2 bases from J, with 19 bases between. The CDR3 DNA follows: TGCGCCAGCAGCCGCCTTAGCCAGGGCCAGTTCACAGATACGCAGTATTTT. Amino acid sequence: CASSRLSQGQFTDTQYF.

This clone has just one count. The chain couples TRBV7-3 to TRBJ1-1, with D hard to call. CDR3 length: 13 amino acids. CDR1 SGHTA and CDR2 FQGTGA come from the germline V gene. Trimming cost V 5 bases and J 1 base, with 8 bases left between them. CDR3 nucleotides: TGTGCCAGCAGCCAAGACCCGAACACTGAAGCTTTCTTT. Translating it yields CASSQDPNTEAFF.

The rearrangement links TRBV27 to TRBJ2-1, with D uncertain. V was trimmed by 6 bases and J by 2 bases, leaving 14 bases between them. Germline V CDR1 and CDR2: MNHEY, SMNVEV (reference sequence). CDR3 length: 15 amino acids. CDR3 protein: CASRSFQRAYNEQFF. As DNA, the CDR3 is TGTGCCAGCAGATCCTTTCAGCGCGCCTACAATGAGCAGTTCTTC.

V is TRBV29-1 and J is TRBJ2-4; 11 bases align to TRBD2. V was pared by 7 bases and J by 3 bases, with 8 bases of the junction left unmatched. Germline lookup yields CDR1 SQVTM and CDR2 ANQGSEA. The CDR3 extends over 15 amino acids. The CDR3 DNA reads as TGCAGCGCAGGATCCGGGACTAGCGGCAAAAACATTCAGTACTTC. Protein: CSAGSGTSGKNIQYF.

This chain connects TRBV9 to TRBJ1-4, with 8 bases matching TRBD1. The CDR3 length is 16 residues. J lost 3 bases, V lost 4 bases, and 8 bases had no gene match. Per the germline V gene, CDR1 is SGDLS and CDR2 is YYNGEE. The CDR3 DNA sequence: TGTGCCAGCAGCAAGACGACAGGGGAGCCTAATGAAAAACTGTTTTTT. It encodes CASSKTTGEPNEKLFF.